This T cell receptor beta chain was obtained from a study of OX40 agonist ivuxolimab in advanced cancers. Study overall: Patient treatment consisted of intravenous ivuxolimab administration every 2 weeks at 0.01 to 10 mg/kg.

From germline, CDR1 is MNHNS and CDR2 SASEGT. Trimming pared 0 bases from V and 4 bases from J, leaving 9 bases between. The CDR3 consists of 14 residues. The assay was immunoSEQ multiplex PCR, and TCRdb's table has in-frame clones only and misses some. The sample has about 79,000 clones; about 90% are singletons. The receptor's source is an adult with an advanced solid tumor such as melanoma, head and neck, liver or kidney cancer. The sequencing used CD4+ or CD8+ T cells sorted from blood, collected in a trial of the OX40 agonist ivuxolimab. The genes are TRBV6-1 and TRBJ1-2, with a tentative D call TRBD1 (5 bases). The CDR3 loop is CASSEAGLFYGYTF. The CDR3 nucleotides read TGTGCCAGCAGTGAAGCGGGGCTGTTCTATGGCTACACCTTC.